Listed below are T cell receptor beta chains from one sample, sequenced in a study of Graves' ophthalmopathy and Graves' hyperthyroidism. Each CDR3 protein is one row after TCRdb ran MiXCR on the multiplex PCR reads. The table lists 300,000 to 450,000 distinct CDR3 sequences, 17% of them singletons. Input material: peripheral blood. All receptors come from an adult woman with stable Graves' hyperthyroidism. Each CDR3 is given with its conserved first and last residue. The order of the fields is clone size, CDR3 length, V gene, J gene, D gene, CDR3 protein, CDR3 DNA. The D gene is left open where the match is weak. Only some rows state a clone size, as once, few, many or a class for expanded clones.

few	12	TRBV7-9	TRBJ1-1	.	CASSSGGREAFF	TGTGCCAGCAGCTCGGGGGGTAGGGAAGCTTTCTTT
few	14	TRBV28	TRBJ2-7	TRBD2	CAIVQTSGSNEQYF	TGTGCCATCGTACAGACTAGCGGGAGCAACGAGCAGTACTTC
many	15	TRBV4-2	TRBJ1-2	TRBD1	CASSQEAGTGYGYTF	TGTGCCAGCAGCCAAGAAGCCGGGACAGGCTATGGCTACACCTTC
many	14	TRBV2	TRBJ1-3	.	CASSGARSGNTIYF	TGTGCCAGCAGTGGGGCCCGCTCTGGAAACACCATATATTTT
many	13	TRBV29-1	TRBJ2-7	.	CSVELTDWDEQYF	TGCAGCGTGGAGCTGACCGATTGGGACGAGCAGTACTTC
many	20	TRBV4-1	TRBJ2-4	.	CASSQSSASLPEGGKNIQYF	TGCGCCAGCAGCCAAAGTAGTGCTTCACTACCCGAGGGTGGCAAAAACATTCAGTACTTC
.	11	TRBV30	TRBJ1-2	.	CAWSPGVGYTF	TGTGCCTGGAGCCCCGGGGTTGGCTACACCTTC
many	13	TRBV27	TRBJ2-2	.	CASSLLPAGELFF	TGTGCCAGCAGTTTATTACCCGCCGGGGAGCTGTTTTTT
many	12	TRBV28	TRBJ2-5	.	CASQPPKETQYF	TGTGCCAGTCAACCGCCAAAAGAGACCCAGTACTTC
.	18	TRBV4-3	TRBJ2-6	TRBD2	CASSLTTSGTSGANVLTF	TGCGCCAGCAGCCTGACGACTAGCGGGACGTCTGGGGCCAACGTCCTGACTTTC
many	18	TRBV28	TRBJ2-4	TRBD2	CASSRRTSGIGGLHIQYF	TGTGCCAGCAGCCGCCGGACTAGCGGGATTGGGGGGCTCCACATTCAGTACTTC
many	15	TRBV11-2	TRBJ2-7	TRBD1	CASSSLQGSAYEQYF	TGTGCCAGCAGTTCCCTACAGGGGTCCGCCTACGAGCAGTACTTC
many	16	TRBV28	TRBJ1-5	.	CASTPPPGRRNQPQHF	TGTGCCAGCACCCCACCCCCCGGCCGACGCAATCAGCCCCAGCATTTT
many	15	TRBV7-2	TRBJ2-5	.	CASIPGGGVGETQYF	TGTGCCAGCATCCCTGGGGGCGGGGTTGGAGAGACCCAGTACTTC
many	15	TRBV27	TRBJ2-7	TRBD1	CASSLRWTGKSEQYF	TGTGCCAGCAGTCTAAGGTGGACAGGGAAGTCCGAGCAGTACTTC